This section outlines one T cell receptor (beta chain) sequence together with its context. This clonotype came up once. There is no known antigen for this receptor. No much larger clone exists at a distance of one base, and base qualities are not known. Single-read evidence is weak. The entry originates in a study of T cells in Graves' hyperthyroidism and ophthalmopathy (dated 2019 in TCRdb). Context from the whole study: To identify distinguishing TCR V-J signatures, a discovery cohort of about 100 patients was used, comprising some 43 with Graves' ophthalmopathy and around 60 with stable Graves' hyperthyroidism. The paper describes TCR Vbeta CDR3 sequencing of 135 peripheral blood samples, made up of about 41 ophthalmopathy patients, around 78 hyperthyroidism patients and about 17 progressor patients. Prospective prediction of ophthalmopathy was tested in an independent validation cohort consisting of under 20 hyperthyroidism patients and more than 15 patients who later progressed to ophthalmopathy. The approximately 90 discovery patients were randomly split 7:3 into training and test sets. The study also compared thyroid tissue and blood T-cell repertoires from five or six Graves' hyperthyroidism patients. Following sampling, methimazole starting at 30 mg daily was given to hyperthyroidism patients, and high-dose intravenous methylprednisolone was given to ophthalmopathy patients.

TCR beta CDR3 regions were amplified from RNA transcripts. The TCR CDR3 was subjected to a first round of RT-PCR using the HTBI primer set and the Qiagen OneStep RT-PCR kit. Libraries were constructed in a second round of multiplex PCR, after which size selection and purification were carried out. The libraries were sequenced on an Illumina HiSeq2000 using paired-end 100 bp reads. Regarding the original processing steps: Raw data were processed with SOAPnuke, discarding reads with adapters, uncalled bases, mean Phred below 15, or no exact constant-primer or identifier match. COPE v1.2.5 was used to merge the high-quality paired reads, and each unique nucleotide sequence was defined as a clonotype. MiTCR v1.1 was used to align the clonotypes against IMGT TRBV, TRBD and TRBJ reference segments. The analysis included only V-J combinations with a frequency above 0.0001, which together covered roughly 99% of the repertoires. A TCS score was defined as the ratio of F50 (clonal expansion) to E x V (chaos), with BLOSUM62-based TCRdist applied between CDR3 peptides within each V-J. Welch's t-statistics and random forest reduced fewer than 600 V-J features to under 15, which were used in a naive Bayes classifier (R e1071). The Morisita-Horn index was used to measure how similar the thyroid and blood repertoires were. Using fastp at Q25 and MiXCR, TCRdb reprocessed the public reads and kept productive beta chains. Each entry merges the rows of one CDR3 protein and shows their most common DNA and genes. Here the V and J calls rest on TCRdb's processing, not on the authors' analysis. This sample comprises 500,000 to 750,000 distinct CDR3 sequences, just over 45% of them detected only once. The top ten clones comprise approximately 7.5% of the sample.

Looking up the germline V gene yields CDR1 SGHTA and CDR2 FQGNSA. CDR3 length: 15 amino acids, cysteine to phenylalanine. Only the CDR3 portion is preserved as DNA: 45 bases, with reading frame beginning at the first base. V is cut by 5 bases and J by 10 bases, and the space between the germline ends is 18 bases. Summary of the overall study and its limitations: Blood samples also contained most of the expanded thyroid clonotypes (frequency above 0.001), which suggests that blood repertoires may reflect thyroid immune responses. In validation, progression to ophthalmopathy was predicted by the model with 55% to 71% sensitivity and roughly 76% specificity, a median of around 5.9 months before onset. A model built on a 13 V-J signature distinguished ophthalmopathy from stable hyperthyroidism, reaching 85% to 90% sensitivity and about 81% specificity in cross-validation and 80%/75% in testing. Sample size was not statistically predetermined, and investigators were not blinded to group allocation.

Stable Graves' hyperthyroidism was defined as no progression to ophthalmopathy during 18 months of follow-up. Hyperthyroidism patients were newly diagnosed, with disease duration under 2 months, and aged 18 to 65 years. Exclusion was applied to patients with uncontrolled infections, other autoimmune diseases, pregnancy or lactation. Diagnoses relied on clinical symptoms, serum thyroxine and TRAb, thyroid ultrasound and orbital computed tomography. Total RNA was extracted with Trizol reagent, and quality was checked on an Agilent 2100 Bioanalyzer. Sequenced sample: peripheral blood or thyroid tissue (not recorded which). The TCR was taken from a young woman with Graves' hyperthyroidism. The chain links TRBV7-2 with TRBJ1-6; the D gene remains uncertain. The base sequence is TGTGCCAGCAGCGATAGAGTGGGGTCAGGATCACCCCTCCACTTT. It encodes CASSDRVGSGSPLHF.